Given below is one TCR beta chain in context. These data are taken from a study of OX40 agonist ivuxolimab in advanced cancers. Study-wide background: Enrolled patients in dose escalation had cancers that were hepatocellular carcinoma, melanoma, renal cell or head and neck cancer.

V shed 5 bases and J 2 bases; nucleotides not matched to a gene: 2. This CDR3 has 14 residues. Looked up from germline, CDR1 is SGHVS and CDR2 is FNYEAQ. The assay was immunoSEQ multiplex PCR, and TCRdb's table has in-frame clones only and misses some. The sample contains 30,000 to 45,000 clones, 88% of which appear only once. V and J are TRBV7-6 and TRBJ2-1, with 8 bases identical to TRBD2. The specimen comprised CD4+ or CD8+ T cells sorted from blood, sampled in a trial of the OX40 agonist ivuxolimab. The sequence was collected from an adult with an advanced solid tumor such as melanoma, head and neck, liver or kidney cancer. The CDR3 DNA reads TGTGCCAGCAGCGAACTAGCGGCCTACAATGAGCAGTTCTTC. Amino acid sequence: CASSELAAYNEQFF.